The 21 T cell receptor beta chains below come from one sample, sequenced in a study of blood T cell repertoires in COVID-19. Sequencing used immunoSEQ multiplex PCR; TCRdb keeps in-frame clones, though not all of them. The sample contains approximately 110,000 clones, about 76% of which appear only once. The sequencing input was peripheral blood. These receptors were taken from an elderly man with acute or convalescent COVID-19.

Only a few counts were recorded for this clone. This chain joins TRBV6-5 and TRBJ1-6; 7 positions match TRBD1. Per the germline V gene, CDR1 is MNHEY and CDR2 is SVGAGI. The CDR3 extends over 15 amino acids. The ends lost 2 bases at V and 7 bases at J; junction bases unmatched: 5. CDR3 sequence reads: CASSYGDRLNSPLHF. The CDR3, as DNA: TGTGCCAGCAGTTACGGGGACAGATTAAATTCACCCCTCCACTTT.

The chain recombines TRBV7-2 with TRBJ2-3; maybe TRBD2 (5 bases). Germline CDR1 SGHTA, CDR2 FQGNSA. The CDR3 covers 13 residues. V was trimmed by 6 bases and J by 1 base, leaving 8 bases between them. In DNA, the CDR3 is TGTGCCAGCAGACTAGAGCGCACAGATACGCAGTATTTT. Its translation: CASRLERTDTQYF. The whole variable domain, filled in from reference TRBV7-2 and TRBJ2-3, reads GAGVSQSPSNKVTEKGKDVELRCDPISGHTALYWYRQSLGQGLEFLIYFQGNSAPDKSGLPSDRFSAERTGGSVSTLTIQRTQQEDSAVYLCASRLERTDTQYFGPGTRLTVL.

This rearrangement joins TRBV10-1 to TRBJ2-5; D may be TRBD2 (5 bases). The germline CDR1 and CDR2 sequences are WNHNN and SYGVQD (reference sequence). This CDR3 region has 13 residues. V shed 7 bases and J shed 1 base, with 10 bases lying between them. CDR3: CASNERIQETQYF. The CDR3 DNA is TGCGCCAGCAACGAGCGGATCCAAGAGACCCAGTACTTC.

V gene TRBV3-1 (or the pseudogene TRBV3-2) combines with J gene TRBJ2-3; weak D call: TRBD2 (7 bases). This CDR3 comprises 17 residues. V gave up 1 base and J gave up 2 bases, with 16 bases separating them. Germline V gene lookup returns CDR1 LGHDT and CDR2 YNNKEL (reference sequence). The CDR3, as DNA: TGTGCCAGCAGCCAAGGATTGGCGGGGGACAACACAGATACGCAGTATTTT. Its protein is CASSQGLAGDNTDTQYF.

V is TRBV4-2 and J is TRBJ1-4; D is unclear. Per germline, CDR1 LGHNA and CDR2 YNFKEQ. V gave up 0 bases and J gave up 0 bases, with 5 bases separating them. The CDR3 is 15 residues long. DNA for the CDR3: TGTGCCAGCAGCCAAGATCGGTCAACTAATGAAAAACTGTTTTTT. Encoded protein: CASSQDRSTNEKLFF.

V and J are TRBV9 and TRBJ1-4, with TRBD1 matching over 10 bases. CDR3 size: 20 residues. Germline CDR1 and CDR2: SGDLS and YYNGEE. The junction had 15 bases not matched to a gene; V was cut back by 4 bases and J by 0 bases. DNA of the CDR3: TGTGCCAGCAGCTCCGAACTACCCGGGACAGGGGCTGCAACTAATGAAAAACTGTTTTTT. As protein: CASSSELPGTGAATNEKLFF. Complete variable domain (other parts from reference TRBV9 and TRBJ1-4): DSGVTQTPKHLITATGQRVTLRCSPRSGDLSVYWYQQSLDQGLQFLIQYYNGEERAKGNILERFSAQQFPDLHSELNLSSLELGDSALYFCASSSELPGTGAATNEKLFFGSGTQLSVL.

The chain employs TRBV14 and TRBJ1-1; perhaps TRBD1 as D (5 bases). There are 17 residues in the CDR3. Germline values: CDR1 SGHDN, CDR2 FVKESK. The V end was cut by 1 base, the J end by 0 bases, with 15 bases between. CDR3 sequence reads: CASSQGQTKFMNTEAFF. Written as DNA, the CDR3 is TGTGCCAGCAGCCAAGGACAGACCAAATTCATGAACACTGAAGCTTTCTTT.

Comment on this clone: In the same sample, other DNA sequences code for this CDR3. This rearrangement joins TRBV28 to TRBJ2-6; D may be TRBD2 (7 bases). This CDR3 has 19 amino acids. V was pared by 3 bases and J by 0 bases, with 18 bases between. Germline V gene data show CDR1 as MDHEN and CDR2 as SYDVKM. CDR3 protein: CASSFPLGGGTSGANVLTF. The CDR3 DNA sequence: TGTGCCAGCAGTTTCCCCCTAGGGGGGGGGACCTCTGGGGCCAACGTCCTGACTTTC.

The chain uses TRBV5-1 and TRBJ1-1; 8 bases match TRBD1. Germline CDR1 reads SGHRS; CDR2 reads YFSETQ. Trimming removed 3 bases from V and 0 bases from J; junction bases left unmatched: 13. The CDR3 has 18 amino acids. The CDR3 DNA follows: TGCGCCAGCAGCTCCCCTGACAGGGGTGGAGTGATGAACACTGAAGCTTTCTTT. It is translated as CASSSPDRGGVMNTEAFF.

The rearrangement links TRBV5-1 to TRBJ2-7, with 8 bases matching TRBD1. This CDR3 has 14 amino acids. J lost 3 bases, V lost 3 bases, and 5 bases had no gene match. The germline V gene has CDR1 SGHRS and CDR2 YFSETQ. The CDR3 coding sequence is TGCGCCAGCAGCTCCGGACAGGGCATCTACGAGCAGTACTTC. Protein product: CASSSGQGIYEQYF.

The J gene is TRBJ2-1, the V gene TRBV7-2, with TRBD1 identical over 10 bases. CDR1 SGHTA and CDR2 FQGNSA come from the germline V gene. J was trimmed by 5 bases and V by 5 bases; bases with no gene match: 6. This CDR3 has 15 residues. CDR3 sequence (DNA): TGTGCCAGCAGCAGGACAGGGGGAAGCCACAATGAGCAGTTCTTC. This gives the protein CASSRTGGSHNEQFF.

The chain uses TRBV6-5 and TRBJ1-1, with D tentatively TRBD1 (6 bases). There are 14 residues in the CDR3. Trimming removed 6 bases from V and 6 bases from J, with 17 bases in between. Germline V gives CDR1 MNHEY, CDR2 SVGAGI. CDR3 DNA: TGTGCCAGCAGACCCCGAAGACAGGCCCCTGAAGCTTTCTTT. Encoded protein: CASRPRRQAPEAFF.

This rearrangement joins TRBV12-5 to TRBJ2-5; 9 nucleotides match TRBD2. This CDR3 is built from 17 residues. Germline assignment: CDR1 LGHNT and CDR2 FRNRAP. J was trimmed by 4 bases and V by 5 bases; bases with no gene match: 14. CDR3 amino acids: CASGQGVSGSSGETQYF. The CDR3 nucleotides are TGTGCTAGTGGTCAGGGGGTTAGCGGGAGTAGTGGAGAGACCCAGTACTTC.

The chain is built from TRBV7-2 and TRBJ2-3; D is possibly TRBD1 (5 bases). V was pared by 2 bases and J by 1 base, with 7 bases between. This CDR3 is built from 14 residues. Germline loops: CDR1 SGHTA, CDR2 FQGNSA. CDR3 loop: CASSLSTGTDTQYF. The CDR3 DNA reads TGTGCCAGCAGCTTATCGACAGGCACAGATACGCAGTATTTT.

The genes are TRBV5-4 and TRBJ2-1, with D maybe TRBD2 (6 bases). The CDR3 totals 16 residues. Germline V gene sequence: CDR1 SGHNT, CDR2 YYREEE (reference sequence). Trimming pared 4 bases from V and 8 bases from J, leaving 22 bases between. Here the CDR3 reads CASSLRRGLRRDEQFF. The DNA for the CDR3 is TGTGCCAGCAGCCTGCGACGAGGACTCCGGAGGGATGAGCAGTTCTTC.

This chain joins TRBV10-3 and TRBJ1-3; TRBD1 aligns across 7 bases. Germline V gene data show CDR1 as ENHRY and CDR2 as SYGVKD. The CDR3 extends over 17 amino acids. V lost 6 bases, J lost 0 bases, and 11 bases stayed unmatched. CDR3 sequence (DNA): TGTGCCATCAGCGGCCCGGGACAGCCGAGCTCTGGAAACACCATATATTTT. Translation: CAISGPGQPSSGNTIYF.

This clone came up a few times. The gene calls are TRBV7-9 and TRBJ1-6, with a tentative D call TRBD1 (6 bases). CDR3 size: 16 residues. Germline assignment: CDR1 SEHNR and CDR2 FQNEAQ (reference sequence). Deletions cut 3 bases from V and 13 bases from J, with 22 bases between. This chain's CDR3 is CASSLTQGPIIHPLHF. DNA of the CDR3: TGTGCCAGCAGCTTGACACAGGGTCCAATAATTCACCCCCTCCACTTT.

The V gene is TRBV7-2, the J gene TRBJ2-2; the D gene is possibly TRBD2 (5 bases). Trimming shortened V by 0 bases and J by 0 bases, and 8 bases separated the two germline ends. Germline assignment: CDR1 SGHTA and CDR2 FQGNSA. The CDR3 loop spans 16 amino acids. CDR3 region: CASSLAGVSNTGELFF. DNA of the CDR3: TGTGCCAGCAGCTTAGCGGGAGTCTCGAACACCGGGGAGCTGTTTTTT.

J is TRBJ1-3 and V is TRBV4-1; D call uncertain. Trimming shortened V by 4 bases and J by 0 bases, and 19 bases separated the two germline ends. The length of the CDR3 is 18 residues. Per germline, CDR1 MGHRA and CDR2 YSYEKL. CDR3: CASSPDLLVLISGNTIYF. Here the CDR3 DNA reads TGCGCCAGCAGCCCTGATCTCCTAGTACTGATCTCTGGAAACACCATATATTTT.

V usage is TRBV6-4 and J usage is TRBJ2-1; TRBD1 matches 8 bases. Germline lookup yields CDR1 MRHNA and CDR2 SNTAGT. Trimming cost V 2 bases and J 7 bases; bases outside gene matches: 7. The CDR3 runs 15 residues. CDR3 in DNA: TGTGCCAGCAGTGACCAGCGGACAGGGAGGAATGAGCAGTTCTTC. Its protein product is CASSDQRTGRNEQFF.

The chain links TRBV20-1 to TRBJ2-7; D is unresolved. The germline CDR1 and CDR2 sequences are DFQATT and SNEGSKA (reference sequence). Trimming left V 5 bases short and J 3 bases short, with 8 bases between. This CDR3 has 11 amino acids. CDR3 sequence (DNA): TGCAGTGCTGCCGGGTTCTACGAGCAGTACTTC. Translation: CSAAGFYEQYF.